This TCR beta chain was identified in a study of shared clonotypes between healthy human individuals. Some clones are missing from TCRdb's copy, which holds only in-frame ones; the method was immunoSEQ multiplex PCR. The table lists about 2 million clones, about 95% of them singletons. V was cut by 5 bases and J by 4 bases, with 18 bases left in between. The CDR3 consists of 15 residues. CDR1 and CDR2 from the germline V gene are SGHAT and FQNNGV. It was CD45RO-negative cells, positively selected for CCR7, that made up naive CD8 cells, with terminally differentiated effector memory CD45RA+ cells excluded.

This TCR was recovered from a man between 18 and 29 years old in good health. The sample consisted of naive CD8+ T cells sorted from blood. V is TRBV11-2 and J is TRBJ2-7; D is perhaps TRBD1 or TRBD2 (5 bases each). CDR3 bases: TGTGCCAGCAGCGTCGCACCACCGGGGCTGTACGAGCAGTACTTC. This gives the protein CASSVAPPGLYEQYF.